This TCR beta chain derives from a study of OX40 agonist ivuxolimab in advanced cancers. Study information: Patients received the agonistic anti-OX40 (CD134) antibody ivuxolimab. Administration of intravenous ivuxolimab to patients occurred every 2 weeks at 0.01 to 10 mg/kg. Partial responses occurred in three patients (one hepatocellular carcinoma, two cutaneous melanoma).

Libraries were prepared by immunoSEQ multiplex PCR; TCRdb keeps only in-frame clonotypes and omits some of them. This table has 55,000 to 75,000 clones, roughly 85% appearing once. With 7 bases removed from V and 11 bases from J, the gap between germline ends came to 12 bases. From germline, CDR1 is MNHEY and CDR2 SMNVEV (reference sequence). CDR3 size: 11 residues. Individuals having autoimmune disease history or systemic immunosuppression were not enrolled. J is TRBJ2-1 and V is TRBV27; tentative D call: TRBD2 (5 bases). The receptor was isolated from an adult with an advanced solid tumor such as melanoma, head and neck, liver or kidney cancer. This sample comprised CD4+ or CD8+ T cells sorted from blood, obtained in a trial of the OX40 agonist ivuxolimab. As DNA, the CDR3 is TGTGCCAGCAAGCGGAGTCGACAGCAGTTCTTC. This gives the protein CASKRSRQQFF.